Reported below is one T cell receptor beta chain. Its antigen is unknown. The entry originates in a study of blood T cells in healthy people across ages. Study-level points and caveats: There was a strong correlation between TCR beta diversity and naive T cell percentage.

Investigators took around 10 milliliters of peripheral blood from every donor. Germline lookup yields CDR1 SQVTM and CDR2 ANQGSEA. Trimming stripped 1 base from V and 1 base from J, with 13 bases between. The CDR3 length is 15 residues. Using a J-beta primer mix together with a sample-barcoded 5' primer, a second PCR was run for about 6 to 11 cycles. A tag from a template-switch adaptor with 12 random nucleotides marked each cDNA molecule. TCRdb reprocessed the 5' RACE reads via MiXCR and lists one record per CDR3 protein. The sample has approximately 690,000 distinct CDR3 sequences, approximately 59% seen once.

The sequenced sample consisted of blood. The rearrangement joins TRBV29-1 to TRBJ2-5; D unresolved. This clonotype originated in a man in his 60s in good health. The CDR3 region has the DNA TGCAGCGTTGAAGGGGGATTAGTGGTCCAAGAGACCCAGTACTTC. Residues: CSVEGGLVVQETQYF. Filled out from reference TRBV29-1 and TRBJ2-5, the complete variable domain reads SAVISQKPSRDICQRGTSLTIQCQVDSQVTMMFWYRQQPGQSLTLIATANQGSEATYESGFVIDKFPISRPNLTFSTLTVSNMSPEDSSIYLCSVEGGLVVQETQYFGPGTRLLVL.